This T cell receptor (beta chain) was obtained from a study of T cell responses to AZD1222 COVID-19 vaccine. Findings and limits, study-wide: Targets within unmutated variant regions were reportedly found for nearly half of spike-specific TCRs. Repertoires were obtained solely post-peak T cell response. Clonal diversity was possibly underestimated; the donors were predominantly white British and more often female.

The germline V gene has CDR1 MGHRA and CDR2 YSYEKL. CDR3 length: 17 amino acids. V lost 0 bases and J lost 0, with 14 bases in between. This clone was detected a few times. The antigen is unknown. Assay: immunoSEQ multiplex PCR; the TCRdb copy retains only in-frame clones and omits some. The sample lists about 100,000 clones, around 87% occurring once. Sequencing used peripheral blood, obtained on day 0 of MenACWY control vaccination. V is TRBV4-1 and J is TRBJ1-1; D may be TRBD1 (6 bases). The sequence came from an adult in good health. The CDR3 bases are TGCGCCAGCAGCCAAGAGGAGGGGGGCGTAATGAACACTGAAGCTTTCTTT. This gives the protein CASSQEEGGVMNTEAFF.